The rows below give T cell receptor beta chains drawn from one sample of a study of vaccination and CD4 T cells after COVID-19. These TCRs are of unknown antigen specificity. TCRdb reprocessed the PCR reads with MiXCR, giving one entry per CDR3 protein. The sample has approximately 11,000 distinct CDR3 sequences; 77% are singletons. Material: CD4+ T cells from blood, cultured in vitro. All receptors come from a human donor who had recovered from COVID-19. CDR3s include the opening cysteine and the closing phenylalanine or tryptophan. Size is omitted from some rows. Given values are once, few, many or a class for expanded clones.

- TRBJ1-1 TRBV6-2/TRBV6-3 15 CASTPPTVVVGEAFF
- TRBJ1-5 TRBV20-1 16 CSARDPRDFSNQPQHF
- TRBJ2-1 TRBV7-2 16 CASSPHSTSSYNEQFF
- TRBJ1-5 TRBV12-3/TRBV12-4 15 CASSPGTVRDQPQHF
few TRBJ1-2 TRBV7-2 15 CASSTGQLGDYGYTF
- TRBJ1-2 TRBV6-1 13 CASRTGGAHGYTF
- TRBJ1-1 TRBV19 14 CASSVRDRNTEAFF
- TRBJ1-1 TRBV7-2 16 CASSLRQSHQNTEAFF
- TRBJ2-5 TRBV7-3 17 CASSLGAGTGGQETQYF
- TRBJ2-2 TRBV7-3 15 CASSLRGGRSGELFF
medium-sized TRBJ2-5 TRBV9 12 CASSVVGKTQYF
- TRBJ1-2 TRBV10-1 13 CASSHGRADGYTF